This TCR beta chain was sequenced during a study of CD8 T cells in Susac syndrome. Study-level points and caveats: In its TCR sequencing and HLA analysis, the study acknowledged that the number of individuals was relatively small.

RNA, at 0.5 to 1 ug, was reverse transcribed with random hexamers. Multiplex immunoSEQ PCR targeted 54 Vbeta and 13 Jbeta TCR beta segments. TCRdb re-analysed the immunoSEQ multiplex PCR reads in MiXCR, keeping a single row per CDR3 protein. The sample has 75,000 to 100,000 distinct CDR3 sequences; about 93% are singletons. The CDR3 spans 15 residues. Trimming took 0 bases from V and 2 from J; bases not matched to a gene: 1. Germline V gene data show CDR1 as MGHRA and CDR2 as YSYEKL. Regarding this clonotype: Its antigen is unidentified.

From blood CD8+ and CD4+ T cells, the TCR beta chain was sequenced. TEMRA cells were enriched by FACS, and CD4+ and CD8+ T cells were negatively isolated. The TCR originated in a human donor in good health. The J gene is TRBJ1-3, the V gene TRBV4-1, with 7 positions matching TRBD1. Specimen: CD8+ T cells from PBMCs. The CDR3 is CASSQDRGTGNTIYF. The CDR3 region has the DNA TGCGCCAGCAGCCAAGACAGGGGGACTGGAAACACCATATATTTT.